This T cell receptor (beta chain) was recorded in a study of a mutant IDH1 vaccine in newly diagnosed glioma. Study information: The start of vaccination came 4-6 weeks after radiotherapy alone, or with temozolomide cycles.

Comments on this clone: The antigen is undetermined.

As for time point: week 35, safety follow-up. Topical imiquimod was applied with each vaccine dose, which held 300 ug of mutant IDH1 20-mer peptide. Profiled with immunoSEQ multiplex PCR; TCRdb holds only in-frame clones, not every one. The sample has about 56,000 clones; approximately 87% are singletons. Study-level points and caveats: The occurrence of vaccine-induced immune responses was seen in 93.3% of patients.

With 4 bases removed from V and 1 base from J, the gap between germline ends came to 10 bases. This CDR3 is 14 amino acids long. Germline V gene sequence: CDR1 SNHLY, CDR2 FYNNEI. The chain is built from TRBV2 and TRBJ1-2; a possible D gene is TRBD1 (5 bases). This clonotype was sampled from a middle-aged man with glioma. Sample: PBMCs, taken from a glioma patient whose treatment included an IDH1 peptide vaccine. The CDR3 region has the DNA TGTGCCAGCAGTGCCTTTGGGGGTAACTATGGCTACACCTTC. Its translation is CASSAFGGNYGYTF.